One sample yielded the 24 T cell receptor beta chains listed below, sequenced in a study of response to subunit inactivated influenza vaccine. TCRdb re-called the RT-PCR reads with MiXCR, one entry per CDR3 protein. The data show approximately 520,000 distinct CDR3 sequences, approximately 15% seen once. Specimen: CD4+ T cells sorted from PBMCs, collected less than 30 months after vaccination. All receptors come from a man aged 50-75 years who received an inactivated influenza vaccine.

This clonotype was seen ten or more times. The chain is built from TRBV6-5 and TRBJ2-7; no definite D call. V was pared by 6 bases and J by 7 bases, with 4 bases between. This CDR3 contains 9 residues. Per the germline V gene, CDR1 is MNHEY and CDR2 is SVGAGI. In nucleotides, the CDR3 is TGTGCCAGCAGAGGAGAGCAGTACTTC. Translating gives CASRGEQYF.

This clonotype turned up a few times. The J gene is TRBJ2-7, the V gene TRBV5-5; the D is unclear. The CDR3 covers 15 residues. Germline CDR1 is SGHKS and CDR2 is YYEKEE (reference sequence). V lost 4 bases, J lost 3 bases, and 17 bases lay in between. For the CDR3, the DNA is TGTGCCAGCAGCCTTGGTTCAGGAGCCTACTACGAGCAGTACTTC. Amino acids: CASSLGSGAYYEQYF. Full variable domain (rest looked up from reference TRBV5-5 and TRBJ2-7): DAGVTQSPTHLIKTRGQQVTLRCSPISGHKSVSWYQQVLGQGPQFIFQYYEKEERGRGNFPDRFSARQFPNYSSELNVNALLLGDSALYLCASSLGSGAYYEQYFGPGTRLTVT.

This clonotype occurred many times. This chain links TRBV12-3 or TRBV12-4 with TRBJ2-1; the D is unclear. Trimming took 3 bases from V and 4 from J, leaving 10 bases between them. The CDR3 spans 14 residues. DNA for the CDR3: TGTGCCAGCAGTTTGTCACGGATATACAATGAGCAGTTCTTC. Protein product: CASSLSRIYNEQFF.

This clonotype has more than one count but fewer than ten. The chain carries TRBV12-5 and TRBJ2-3; 9 bases align to TRBD1. J was trimmed by 8 bases and V by 5 bases; bases with no gene match: 8. Looked up from germline, CDR1 is LGHNT and CDR2 is FRNRAP. This CDR3 contains 14 residues. The CDR3 DNA follows: TGTGCTAGTGGTCGGACAGGGGAGACGGGTACGCAGTATTTT. Its translation: CASGRTGETGTQYF.

This clonotype has only a few counts. Mismatch with germline at one junction end may stem from a read error. V usage is TRBV5-1 and J usage is TRBJ2-5; unclear D gene. CDR1 and CDR2 (germline): SGHRS, YFSETQ. The CDR3 runs 13 residues. The CDR3 is CASTLLGQETQYF. CDR3 nucleotides: TGCGCCAGCACCTTGCTAGGGCAAGAGACCCAGTACTTC.

The chain combines TRBV12-3 or TRBV12-4 with TRBJ1-5, with D uncertain. This CDR3 has 11 amino acids. Trimming shortened V by 2 bases and J by 5 bases, and 1 base separated the two germline ends. The CDR3 is CASSLHQPQHF. CDR3 DNA sequence: TGTGCCAGCAGTTTACATCAGCCCCAGCATTTT.

The J gene is TRBJ2-5, the V gene TRBV4-2, with D tentatively TRBD1 (5 bases). CDR1 is LGHNA and CDR2 is YNFKEQ in the germline V gene. This CDR3 is 13 amino acids long. Trimming left V 4 bases short and J 0 bases short, with 6 bases between. This CDR3 is CASSPTDQETQYF. The CDR3 DNA sequence: TGTGCCAGCAGCCCGACAGACCAAGAGACCCAGTACTTC.

Ten or more counts support this clonotype. V and J are TRBV10-3 and TRBJ2-1; D might be TRBD1 or TRBD2, each matching 5 bases. With 2 bases removed from V and 5 bases from J, the gap between germline ends came to 13 bases. The CDR3 spans 15 residues. Germline CDR1 is ENHRY and CDR2 is SYGVKD. DNA for the CDR3: TGTGCCATCAGTGAGGGGAGAGAGGGGCACAATGAGCAGTTCTTC. It translates to CAISEGREGHNEQFF.

V gene TRBV7-2 combines with J gene TRBJ2-1; TRBD1 agrees at 10 bases. Germline CDR1 reads SGHTA; CDR2 reads FQGNSA. V shed 1 base, J shed 7 bases, and the junction held 7 bases outside the gene matches. The CDR3 totals 16 residues. CDR3 in amino acids: CASSLEVRDRGNEQFF. CDR3 sequence (DNA): TGTGCCAGCAGCTTAGAGGTTCGGGACAGGGGTAATGAGCAGTTCTTC.

This chain uses TRBV5-6 with TRBJ2-1, with TRBD1 matching over 9 bases. J gave up 9 bases and V 1 base, and 11 bases lay outside the gene matches. Germline V lookup: CDR1 SGHDT, CDR2 YYEEEE. There are 16 residues in the CDR3. CDR3 residues: CASSLSSGTGFIEQFF. The CDR3 bases are TGTGCCAGCAGCTTGTCTTCTGGGACAGGGTTTATTGAGCAGTTCTTC.

The V gene is TRBV7-2, the J gene TRBJ2-5; D not certain. This CDR3 region has 14 residues. V was shortened by 5 bases and J by 2 bases, with 12 bases between the two germline ends. Germline V gene data show CDR1 as SGHTA and CDR2 as FQGNSA. The CDR3 reads CASSPRTVQETQYF. The CDR3 nucleotides are TGTGCCAGCAGCCCGAGGACGGTACAAGAGACCCAGTACTTC.

The chain links TRBV11-2 to TRBJ2-2; TRBD2 is a possible D gene (5 bases). The CDR3 covers 16 residues. V was shortened by 5 bases and J by 5 bases, with 18 bases between the two germline ends. The germline gives CDR1 SGHAT, CDR2 FQNNGV. CDR3 sequence (DNA): TGTGCCAGCAGCCAACTAGGCGGTCGGAGAACCGGGGAGCTGTTTTTT. It encodes CASSQLGGRRTGELFF.

This chain links TRBV6-5 with TRBJ2-4; a weak D match, TRBD2 (6 bases). CDR1 MNHEY and CDR2 SVGAGI come from the germline V gene. V was cut by 4 bases and J by 0 bases, with 13 bases left in between. CDR3 length: 16 amino acids. This CDR3 is CASSSGLDLAKNIQYF. CDR3 DNA: TGTGCCAGCAGTTCGGGACTGGACCTAGCCAAAAACATTCAGTACTTC.

This clonotype appeared many times. The chain is built from TRBV5-6 and TRBJ1-5, with D unresolved. Looked up from germline, CDR1 is SGHDT and CDR2 is YYEEEE. The CDR3 is 15 amino acids. The ends were cut back, 2 bases at V and 5 bases at J, with 14 bases in the middle. CDR3 DNA: TGTGCCAGCAGCTTTGGAGGTTCGGGCTATCAGCCCCAGCATTTT. Translation: CASSFGGSGYQPQHF. The full variable domain, rest sourced from reference TRBV5-6 and TRBJ1-5, is DAGVTQSPTHLIKTRGQQVTLRCSPKSGHDTVSWYQQALGQGPQFIFQYYEEEERQRGNFPDRFSGHQFPNYSSELNVNALLLGDSALYLCASSFGGSGYQPQHFGDGTRLSIL.

The chain carries TRBV11-2 and TRBJ2-2; D not certain. The CDR3 runs to 14 residues. Germline CDR1 reads SGHAT; CDR2 reads FQNNGV. V lost 7 bases and J lost 0, with 9 bases in between. CDR3 coding DNA: TGTGCCAGCACCCCCCTCACGAACACCGGGGAGCTGTTTTTT. Translating gives CASTPLTNTGELFF.

This clonotype has a handful of counts. The rearrangement uses TRBV20-1 and TRBJ2-2; D remains unclear. Trimming pared 3 bases from V and 1 base from J, leaving 6 bases between. Per germline, CDR1 DFQATT and CDR2 SNEGSKA (reference sequence). The CDR3 has 13 amino acids. The CDR3: CSASPRNTGELFF. In DNA form, the CDR3 reads TGCAGTGCTAGTCCCAGGAACACCGGGGAGCTGTTTTTT.

The rearrangement uses TRBV5-6 and TRBJ2-1, with a tentative D call TRBD1 (6 bases). The V gene's germline CDR1 is SGHDT and CDR2 YYEEEE. This CDR3 is 15 amino acids long. Trimming stripped 5 bases from V and 4 bases from J, with 16 bases between. The CDR3 loop is CASRSDRRSYNEQFF. CDR3 in DNA: TGTGCCAGCAGGTCCGACAGGCGATCTTACAATGAGCAGTTCTTC. Using reference TRBV5-6 and TRBJ2-1 for the parts outside the CDR3, the full variable domain is DAGVTQSPTHLIKTRGQQVTLRCSPKSGHDTVSWYQQALGQGPQFIFQYYEEEERQRGNFPDRFSGHQFPNYSSELNVNALLLGDSALYLCASRSDRRSYNEQFFGPGTRLTVL.

In this sample, this clonotype turned up a few times. This chain uses TRBV18 with TRBJ1-1, with unresolved D. The ends were cut back, 3 bases at V and 5 bases at J, with 13 bases in the middle. Germline V CDR1 and CDR2: KGHSH, LQKENI. CDR3 length: 14 amino acids. The CDR3 DNA is TGTGCCAGCTCACCCGAATTCGGCGGGACTGAAGCTTTCTTT. This encodes CASSPEFGGTEAFF.

The V and J genes are TRBV4-3 and TRBJ2-2, with 8 bases identical to TRBD1. V gave up 2 bases and J gave up 0 bases; unmatched junction bases: 5. There are 17 residues in the CDR3. Germline V gives CDR1 LGHNA, CDR2 YSLEER. The CDR3 is CASSQRSGGPNTGELFF. The CDR3 DNA reads as TGCGCCAGCAGCCAACGATCAGGGGGCCCGAACACCGGGGAGCTGTTTTTT.

V gene TRBV25-1 combines with J gene TRBJ2-3; 8 bases match TRBD2. From germline, CDR1 is MGHDK and CDR2 SYGVNS. The CDR3 sequence is 16 residues long. The ends lost 2 bases at V and 5 bases at J; junction bases unmatched: 9. The CDR3: CASSEREGGRQDTQYF. The DNA of the CDR3 is TGTGCCAGCAGTGAACGGGAGGGTGGTCGTCAAGATACGCAGTATTTT.

This clonotype was counted many times. The chain employs TRBV18 and TRBJ1-4; no reliable D call. The germline V gene has CDR1 KGHSH and CDR2 LQKENI. This CDR3 has 14 amino acids. Between the trimmed V and J ends, which lost 1 base and 1 base, there was a span of 4 bases. The CDR3, as DNA: TGTGCCAGCTCACCACAGGAAACTAATGAAAAACTGTTTTTT. Its translation: CASSPQETNEKLFF.

This clonotype occurred a few times. CDR3 sequence (DNA): TGTGCCAGCAGCCGGTCAGAGGGGGGACTAGCGGGGCTCAATGAGCAGTTCTTC. Its translation: CASSRSEGGLAGLNEQFF. The chain joins TRBV9 to TRBJ2-1, with 13 bases lining up with TRBD2. This CDR3 has 18 amino acids. Unmatched junction bases numbered 13, after V lost 4 bases and J lost 6 bases. Per the germline V gene, CDR1 is SGDLS and CDR2 is YYNGEE.

This clonotype was counted only a few times. The chain couples TRBV6-2 or TRBV6-3 to TRBJ2-1; tentatively, D is TRBD1 (6 bases). This CDR3 spans 19 amino acids. Trimming took 2 bases from V and 6 from J, leaving 26 bases between them. The V gene's germline CDR1 is MNHEY and CDR2 SVGEGT. The CDR3 loop is CASSYLRTALVLRGNEQFF. The CDR3 DNA sequence: TGTGCCAGCAGTTACCTTCGGACAGCGCTCGTCTTAAGAGGCAATGAGCAGTTCTTC.

As to this clonotype: Mismatch with germline at one junction end may stem from a read error. The genes are TRBV20-1 and TRBJ2-3; 7 bases are a match to TRBD2. In germline, CDR1 is DFQATT, CDR2 SNEGSKA (reference sequence). This CDR3 is built from 14 residues. The CDR3 loop is CSATGTTLTDTQYF. In nucleotides, the CDR3 is TGCAGTGCGACCGGGACTACCCTCACAGACACGCAGTATTTT.